These T cell receptor beta chains were read from a single sample in a study of T cell responses to AZD1222 COVID-19 vaccine. Clones were sequenced by immunoSEQ multiplex PCR, and TCRdb holds only the in-frame ones, with some missing. The sample has about 120,000 clones, roughly 92% seen once. The material was peripheral blood, obtained 28 days after the second AZD1222 dose. The receptors here all came from an adult who received the AZD1222 COVID-19 vaccine. The conserved cysteine and the conserved F or W are not part of the CDR3 here.

TRBV6-6	TRBJ1-2	ASSKEALYGYT
TRBV6-5	TRBJ2-1	ASSLLAGAGNEQF
TRBV6-5	TRBJ2-2	ASSRTVNTGELF
TRBV10-3	TRBJ2-3	ATLTSGGFPDTQY
TRBV11-3	TRBJ2-2	ASRNRGDTGELF
TRBV27	TRBJ2-1	ASTHLAGILNEQF
TRBV10-3	TRBJ2-7	AISAQRYEQY
TRBV6-5	TRBJ2-1	ASPAPGSYNEQF
TRBV5-1	TRBJ2-5	ASSQGLAGQETQY
TRBV7-8	TRBJ2-2	ASRQPGGRGELF
TRBV9	TRBJ2-2	ASSKDRPGTGELF
TRBV6-6	TRBJ1-1	ASMSVPGNTEAF
TRBV15	TRBJ2-6	ATSRDLPGQGANVLT
TRBV7-2	TRBJ2-3	ASSFTGDTQY
TRBV5-1	TRBJ1-1	ASSRLQGGSTEAF
TRBV7-2	TRBJ1-5	ASSLMGAAGNQPQH
TRBV5-4	TRBJ2-7	ASSLRGQGSTYEQY
TRBV18	TRBJ2-1	ASSPTLGSYNEQF
TRBV5-1	TRBJ1-1	ASSLGQGGTEAF
TRBV28	TRBJ1-5	ASSKPGQGVNQPQH
TRBV25-1	TRBJ2-5	ASSESWAGGETQY
TRBV7-2	TRBJ2-7	ASSSVGQGYEQY
TRBV30	TRBJ1-1	AWTLIKSEAF
TRBV7-3	TRBJ2-6	ASSTSGANVLT
TRBV15	TRBJ2-3	ATSRDSRVGGTDTQY
TRBV5-6	TRBJ2-1	ASSPYSSYNEQF
TRBV7-7	TRBJ1-1	ASSSVRQEHLKNTEAF
TRBV19	TRBJ1-4	ASSIGGASNEKLF
TRBV4-2	TRBJ2-3	ASSPELGQGYDTQY
TRBV7-5	TRBJ2-7	VRSRGPSFSYEQY
TRBV12-5	TRBJ1-5	ASGSGADSNQPQH
TRBV10-2	TRBJ2-1	ASSENGVGNEQF
TRBV5-4	TRBJ1-6	ASSKMRQGGWNSPLH
TRBV10-3	TRBJ2-2	AIKTSGPNTGELF
TRBV7-9	TRBJ2-7	ASSLAFGQGGNEQY
TRBV12-3/TRBV12-4	TRBJ2-7	ASSLGLTYEQY
TRBV28	TRBJ2-7	ASDFDHYEQY
TRBV2	TRBJ2-1	ASSEDRSSSYNEQF
TRBV6-5	TRBJ2-1	ASSSSGSSYNEQF
TRBV19	TRBJ2-7	ASSISPYEQY
TRBV6-5	TRBJ1-1	ASSPGPSVEAF
TRBV28	TRBJ1-5	ASSDGVSSNQPQH
TRBV27	TRBJ2-7	ASSFPGTGNEQY
TRBV6-5	TRBJ1-1	ASSYEGMNTEAF
TRBV7-2	TRBJ2-7	ASSLNSYEQY
TRBV6-4	TRBJ1-2	ASSAREQGEDGYT
TRBV19	TRBJ1-1	ASSNPTRVNTEAF
TRBV12-3/TRBV12-4	TRBJ2-7	ASSLGRSYEQY